Listed below are T cell receptor beta chains from one sample, sequenced in a study of blood T cell repertoires in COVID-19. The table came from immunoSEQ multiplex PCR; TCRdb's copy has only in-frame clones and leaves some out. This table has some 180,000 clones, 76% appearing once. Sequencing was done on a sample of peripheral blood. These receptors all stem from a woman aged 50 to 60 with active or convalescent COVID-19. Both conserved end residues are part of each CDR3. Fields, in order: V gene, J gene, D gene, clone size, CDR3 protein, CDR3 DNA. A D gene is named only where the DNA matches it firmly. Clone size, where shown, is once, few, many, or a class for clones that have expanded.

>TRBV5-4|TRBJ2-3|TRBD2|NA
CASSLRGGSTSTDTQYF
TGTGCCAGCAGCTTGCGGGGGGGGTCTACCAGCACAGATACGCAGTATTTT
>TRBV19|TRBJ2-3|TRBD2|NA
CASSIKPGLAPDTQYF
TGTGCCAGTAGTATTAAACCGGGACTAGCCCCAGATACGCAGTATTTT
>TRBV10-1|TRBJ2-1|NA|few
CASGRVLF
TGCGCCAGCGGCCGGGTACTCTTC
>TRBV19|TRBJ2-3|TRBD2|NA
CAARGGTSTDTQYF
TGTGCCGCGCGCGGGGGGACAAGCACAGATACGCAGTATTTT
>TRBV7-2|TRBJ1-4|NA|NA
CASSLNGRSTNEKLFF
TGTGCCAGCAGCTTAAACGGGAGATCAACTAATGAAAAACTGTTTTTT
>TRBV11-1|TRBJ2-2|TRBD2|NA
CASSSGTSGGTGELFF
TGTGCCAGCAGCTCAGGGACTAGCGGGGGCACCGGGGAGCTGTTTTTT
>TRBV27|TRBJ2-3|NA|many
CATKQGQRPTDTQYF
TGTGCCACGAAACAAGGTCAGCGCCCCACAGATACGCAGTATTTT
>TRBV7-2|TRBJ2-1|TRBD2|NA
CASSFSGGLYNEQFF
TGTGCCAGCAGCTTCAGCGGGGGCCTATACAATGAGCAGTTCTTC
>TRBV19|TRBJ1-5|NA|NA
CAASGQSTSPSNQPQHF
TGTGCCGCTTCCGGACAGTCGACCTCCCCAAGCAATCAGCCCCAGCATTTT
>TRBV30|TRBJ1-5|NA|NA
CAWSSNRDQPQHF
TGTGCCTGGAGTTCTAACAGGGATCAGCCCCAGCATTTT
>TRBV28|TRBJ2-7|NA|NA
CASRSNYEQYF
TGTGCCAGCAGATCAAACTACGAGCAGTACTTC